The source of this T cell receptor (beta chain) is a study of shared clonotypes between healthy human individuals. Study-level points and caveats: Incompleteness in sorted-subset sequencing, despite large depth, was shown by rarefaction. Investigators collected only blood, and repertoires in tissues likely differ.

The CDR3 runs to 13 residues. V gave up 5 bases and J gave up 3 bases, with 10 bases separating them. CDR1 is SEHNR and CDR2 is FQNEAQ in the germline V gene (reference sequence). In this sample, this clone turned up once. As yet, its antigen is unknown. Negatively enriched CD4+ T cells were divided by CD45RA into naive and memory. Generated by immunoSEQ multiplex PCR, the TCRdb table keeps only in-frame clones and is missing some. The data show 2 million to 2.5 million clones, about nine tenths seen once. The sequencing sample was made of naive CD4+ T cells from PBMCs. Subset in this sample: CD45RA+ positively selected. The genes are TRBV7-9 and TRBJ2-5; D not certain. This receptor was obtained from a man younger than 35 in good health. Some clones in this sample may be carry-over from other donors' samples. The CDR3 loop is CASSLLSEETQYF. The CDR3 DNA is TGTGCCAGCAGCCTCCTCTCGGAAGAGACCCAGTACTTC.